This TCR beta chain was captured in a study of blood T cells in healthy people across ages. Overall study findings and caveats: More naive CD4+ cells and higher diversity marked long-lived donors relative to aged donors.

The CDR3 length is 14 residues. CDR1 and CDR2 (germline): DFQATT, SNEGSKA (reference sequence). Using a J-beta primer mix together with a sample-barcoded 5' primer, a second PCR was run for roughly 6 to 12 cycles. A template-switch adaptor that had 12 random nucleotides put a tag on each cDNA molecule. Per sample, CDR3-containing paired-end reads numbered at least 2.5 million. TCRdb re-derived calls from the 5' RACE reads in MiXCR, one entry per CDR3 protein. The table shows about 900,000 distinct CDR3 sequences, with roughly 43% occurring only once. Healthy Caucasian individuals from Russia aged about 6 to 90 served as donors. To note about this clonotype: The antigen is undetermined.

The chain carries TRBV20-1 and TRBJ2-7; the D gene could be TRBD1 or TRBD2 (6 bases each). Gene TRBJ2-5 matches the end of the DNA better, so the J call may be wrong. What was sequenced was blood. This receptor was identified in a man aged 25-40 years in good health. The CDR3 sequence is CSAREKGGGETQYF. The DNA of the CDR3 is TGCAGTGCTAGAGAGAAGGGGGGCGGGGAGACCCAGTACTTC.